This T cell receptor (beta chain) stems from a study of blood T cell repertoires in COVID-19. Produced via immunoSEQ multiplex PCR; TCRdb's table is partial and in-frame only. The sample has roughly 200,000 clones, 85% to 90% seen once. Participants' reported clinical history set cohort assignment. Germline CDR1 and CDR2: LGHNA and YSLEER. With 2 bases removed from V and 4 bases from J, the gap between germline ends came to 17 bases. The CDR3 length is 17 residues. The receptor comes from a man aged 30-40 years who had recovered from COVID-19. The gene calls are TRBV4-3 and TRBJ1-4; D is uncertain. Sequencing was performed on PBMCs or T cells enriched from blood (not recorded which). In DNA, the CDR3 is TGCGCCAGCAGCCAATACAAAATCAGGCTGGGTAATGAAAAACTGTTTTTT. Protein product: CASSQYKIRLGNEKLFF.